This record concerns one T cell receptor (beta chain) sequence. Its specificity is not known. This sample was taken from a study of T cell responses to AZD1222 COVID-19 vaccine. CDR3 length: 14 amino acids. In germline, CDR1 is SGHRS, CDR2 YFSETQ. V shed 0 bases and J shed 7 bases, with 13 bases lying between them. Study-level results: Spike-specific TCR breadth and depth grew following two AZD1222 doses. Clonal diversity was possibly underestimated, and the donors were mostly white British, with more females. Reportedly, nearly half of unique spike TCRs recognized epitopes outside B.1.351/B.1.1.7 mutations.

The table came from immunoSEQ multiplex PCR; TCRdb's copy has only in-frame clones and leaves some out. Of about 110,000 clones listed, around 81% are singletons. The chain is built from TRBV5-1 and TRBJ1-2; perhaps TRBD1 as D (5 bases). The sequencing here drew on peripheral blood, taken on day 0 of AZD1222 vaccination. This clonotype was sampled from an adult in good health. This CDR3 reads CASSLEWQGSGYTF. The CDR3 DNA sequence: TGCGCCAGCAGCTTGGAGTGGCAGGGAAGTGGCTACACCTTC.